Each of the 7 T cell receptor beta chains below was sequenced from the same sample in a study of T cells in pancreatic ductal adenocarcinoma. Libraries were prepared by immunoSEQ multiplex PCR; TCRdb keeps only in-frame clonotypes and omits some of them. The sample records over 15,000 clones, under 95% being singletons. The selected patients with pancreatic ductal adenocarcinoma had surgery but no neoadjuvant therapy. Sequencing used PBMCs. The receptors stem from a human donor with pancreatic ductal adenocarcinoma.

V is TRBV27 and J is TRBJ2-7, with D possibly matching TRBD2 (5 bases). With 0 bases removed from V and 0 bases from J, the gap between germline ends came to 15 bases. CDR3 length: 17 amino acids. Looked up from germline, CDR1 is MNHEY and CDR2 is SMNVEV (reference sequence). CDR3 sequence: CASSLSRAETSSYEQYF. CDR3 nucleotide sequence: TGTGCCAGCAGTTTATCGAGGGCAGAGACCAGCTCCTACGAGCAGTACTTC.

This clone was seen only once. The chain links TRBV5-1 to TRBJ2-7; 9 bases are a match to TRBD2. Germline CDR1 SGHRS, CDR2 YFSETQ. This CDR3 contains 16 residues. J lost 2 bases, V lost 6 bases, and 12 bases had no gene match. The CDR3 sequence: CASNDSGSPRPYEQYF. The DNA of the CDR3 is TGCGCCAGCAACGATAGCGGGAGTCCCCGTCCCTACGAGCAGTACTTC.

V gene TRBV7-3 combines with J gene TRBJ2-5; D not certain. The length of the CDR3 is 10 residues. Germline lookup yields CDR1 SGHTA and CDR2 FQGTGA. Trimming took 5 bases from V and 2 from J, leaving 0 bases between them. CDR3 nucleotide sequence: TGTGCCAGCAGCCAAGAGACCCAGTACTTC. As protein: CASSQETQYF.

The rearrangement uses TRBV2 and TRBJ1-4; TRBD1 agrees at 11 bases. Germline V gene sequence: CDR1 SNHLY, CDR2 FYNNEI. The CDR3 is 16 amino acids. V lost 4 bases to trimming and J lost 6 bases; unmatched junction nucleotides: 7. The CDR3 nucleotides are TGTGCCAGCAGTGCCTGGACAGGGGGCGACGATGAAAAACTGTTTTTT. It encodes CASSAWTGGDDEKLFF. Full variable domain (rest looked up from reference TRBV2 and TRBJ1-4): EPEVTQTPSHQVTQMGQEVILRCVPISNHLYFYWYRQILGQKVEFLVSFYNNEISEKSEIFDDQFSVERPDGSNFTLKIRSTKLEDSAMYFCASSAWTGGDDEKLFFGSGTQLSVL.

V usage is TRBV2 and J usage is TRBJ2-5; D is unresolved. CDR1 SNHLY and CDR2 FYNNEI come from the germline V gene. With 4 bases removed from V and 2 bases from J, the gap between germline ends came to 5 bases. The CDR3 extends over 12 amino acids. DNA for the CDR3: TGTGCCAGCAGTGGGTCTCAAGAGACCCAGTACTTC. It yields the protein CASSGSQETQYF.

This clone was detected a few times. The V and J genes are TRBV28 and TRBJ1-2, with D possibly TRBD1 on 5 matching bases. CDR3 length: 15 amino acids. V was cut by 3 bases and J by 4 bases, with 15 bases left in between. CDR1 and CDR2 (germline): MDHEN, SYDVKM. CDR3 DNA: TGTGCCAGCAGTTTCGGCAGGGAACTGACCTATGGCTACACCTTC. Its translation: CASSFGRELTYGYTF.

This chain joins TRBV7-2 and TRBJ1-2; maybe TRBD1 (5 bases). CDR3 length: 14 residues. V shed 0 bases and J shed 8 bases, with 13 bases lying between them. Germline V gene lookup returns CDR1 SGHTA and CDR2 FQGNSA. CDR3 in amino acids: CASSLARTIEGYTF. Written as DNA, the CDR3 is TGTGCCAGCAGCTTAGCCCGGACAATCGAGGGCTACACCTTC.